A selection of T cell receptor beta chains follows, all from one sample in a study of T cell changes during pregnancy in multiple sclerosis. Here immunoSEQ multiplex PCR was the method, and the copy in TCRdb shows in-frame clones only, minus some. This sample has around 100,000 clones, with about 92% found just once. Specimen: peripheral blood, collected in the second trimester of pregnancy. Every receptor here comes from a female donor with multiple sclerosis, enrolled in a pregnancy study. Each CDR3 is given with its conserved first and last residue. A D gene is named only where the DNA matches it firmly. Only some rows state a clone size, as once, few, many or a class for expanded clones.

j_call clone_size v_call d_call cdr3_nt cdr3_aa
TRBJ1-2 . TRBV29-1 . TGCAGCGTTGCGCGGCAAGACGGCTACACCTTC CSVARQDGYTF
TRBJ1-1 . TRBV5-1 . TGCGCCAGCAGCTTGGCCGGAGGAGGGATGAACACTGAAGCTTTCTTT CASSLAGGGMNTEAFF
TRBJ1-5 once TRBV28 . TGTGCCAGCAGCGAGAGTGGGGCGCCCCAGCATTTT CASSESGAPQHF
TRBJ2-7 few TRBV4-1 TRBD2 TGCGCCAGCAGCCAAGTAGATATGGGACTAGCGGGAGTACACGAGCAGTACTTC CASSQVDMGLAGVHEQYF
TRBJ1-1 . TRBV5-4 TRBD1 TGTGCCAGCGGACGCAGACAGGGCGAAGTGGCTGAAGCTTTCTTT CASGRRQGEVAEAFF
TRBJ1-1 few TRBV19 . TGTGCCAGTACTCCGGGGGTTGAAGCTTTCTTT CASTPGVEAFF
TRBJ2-7 . TRBV30 . TGTGCCTGGAGATTCAGGGGCGGCGAGCAGTACTTC CAWRFRGGEQYF
TRBJ1-2 . TRBV28 . TGTGCCAGCAGTCCCTTAGGGGACTCGGATAACTATGGCTACACCTTC CASSPLGDSDNYGYTF
TRBJ1-6 . TRBV11-2 TRBD1 TGTGCCAGCAGCTGGGTACAGGGGGAGTCCCTCCACTTT CASSWVQGESLHF
TRBJ2-7 . TRBV2 . TGTGCCAGCAGTGGACAATCCCTTACCTACGAGCAGTACTTC CASSGQSLTYEQYF
TRBJ2-2 . TRBV19 TRBD2 TGTGCCAGTAAGGGACTAGCGGGAGTTGGCGGGGAGCTGTTTTTT CASKGLAGVGGELFF
TRBJ2-3 once TRBV28 TRBD2 TGTGCCAGCATTGAAGGAGCTGTAGTAGCGGGAGGGCCGCGGGATACGCAGTATTTT CASIEGAVVAGGPRDTQYF
TRBJ2-1 . TRBV25-1 TRBD1 TGTGCCAGCCATAACAGGGGGGATGAGCAGTTCTTC CASHNRGDEQFF
TRBJ2-5 . TRBV9 TRBD2 TGTGCCAGCAGCGGGGAGATGGGACTAGCGGGGACGGAGACCCAGTACTTC CASSGEMGLAGTETQYF
TRBJ1-2 . TRBV6-1 . TGTGCCAGCACCCTCGGGATGCCCAACTATGGCTACACCTTC CASTLGMPNYGYTF
TRBJ2-1 . TRBV6-5 TRBD1 TGTGCCAGCAGCCGACCGGGACAGGCCTACAATGAGCAGTTCTTC CASSRPGQAYNEQFF
TRBJ2-2 . TRBV5-1 . TGCGCCAGCAGCCACCTGGGAGGGGGGAACACCGGGGAGCTGTTTTTT CASSHLGGGNTGELFF
TRBJ1-1 . TRBV7-9 TRBD1 TGTGCCAGCAGCCGCGGCCGACAGGGGGCAGGGGCTTTCTTT CASSRGRQGAGAFF
TRBJ2-1 . TRBV19 . TGTGCCAGTAGTATAGACAGGTACTACAATGAGCAGTTCTTC CASSIDRYYNEQFF
TRBJ2-1 . TRBV4-2 TRBD2 TGTGCCAGCAGCCAGGACAAGAGGGAGGGCAACCATGAGCAGTTCTTC CASSQDKREGNHEQFF
TRBJ2-7 once TRBV27 . TGTGCCAGCAGTTTGACAGTCTCCTACGAGCAGTACTTC CASSLTVSYEQYF
TRBJ2-1 . TRBV18 TRBD2 TGTGCCAGCTCACCGGGACTAGCGGCTTACAATGAGCAGTTCTTC CASSPGLAAYNEQFF
TRBJ2-1 . TRBV28 TRBD2 TGTGCCAGCCGGACGGGGCTAGCGGGAGGGAGCTCCTACAATGAGCAGTTCTTC CASRTGLAGGSSYNEQFF
TRBJ1-2 few TRBV5-6 . TGTGCCAGCAGCGGTCCGCGCGAGGCGCCCTTGAACTATGGCTACACCTTC CASSGPREAPLNYGYTF
TRBJ2-7 . TRBV28 . TGTGCCAGCGCCTGGGCGGGCAACTCCTACGAGCAGTACTTC CASAWAGNSYEQYF
TRBJ2-3 . TRBV5-1 . TGCGCCAGCAGCTTGGCCGGCGGAACTAGCACAGATACGCAGTATTTT CASSLAGGTSTDTQYF
TRBJ2-2 . TRBV4-2 . TGTGCCAGCAGCCAAGAGGGCACCGCGAACACCGGGGAGCTGTTTTTT CASSQEGTANTGELFF
TRBJ2-2 . TRBV9 TRBD2 TGTGCCAGCAGCGTAGTGGGGGGTAGCGGGAGTATCGGGGAGCTGTTTTTT CASSVVGGSGSIGELFF
TRBJ2-1 . TRBV19 . TGTGCCAGTAGTATTGCAGTTTACAATGAGCAGTTCTTC CASSIAVYNEQFF
TRBJ1-5 . TRBV6-1 TRBD1 TGTGCCAGCAGTGAGGACAGGGTCCATCAGCCCCAGCATTTT CASSEDRVHQPQHF
TRBJ1-6 . TRBV7-3 . TGTGCCAGCAGCTTAACAGCGGGGCAGGGAAATTCACCCCTCCACTTT CASSLTAGQGNSPLHF
TRBJ2-2 . TRBV9 . TGTGCCAGCAGCGTCCGACTGGGGCGAGGTGGAACCGGGGAGCTGTTTTTT CASSVRLGRGGTGELFF
TRBJ1-2 . TRBV14 . TGTGCCAGCAGTCAGGGGTATGGCTACACCTTC CASSQGYGYTF
TRBJ2-7 once TRBV6-5 TRBD1 TGTGCCAGCAGTTCCCACCCACAGGGGGGTCGCGAGCAGTACTTC CASSSHPQGGREQYF
TRBJ2-7 . TRBV6-1 . TGTGCCAGCAGGGACTACTCCTACGAGCAGTACTTC CASRDYSYEQYF
TRBJ2-2 . TRBV10-3 . TGTGCCATCAGTGAGTCGGGACAATACACCGGGGAGCTGTTTTTT CAISESGQYTGELFF
TRBJ2-7 . TRBV28 . TGTGCCAGCAGGTCACCGGGTCCCTCCTACGAGCAGTACTTC CASRSPGPSYEQYF
TRBJ2-3 . TRBV5-1 TRBD2 TGCGCCAGCAGAAAGGAGGTGCGGGAGAGGGTCACAGATACGCAGTATTTT CASRKEVRERVTDTQYF
TRBJ1-4 . TRBV7-3 TRBD1 TGTGCCAGCAGCTTACTCACAGGGGGAAAACTGTTTTTT CASSLLTGGKLFF
TRBJ2-2 once TRBV4-1 . TGCGCCAGCAGCCATCCCGGACTGAGGGGGAACGGGGAGCTGTTTTTT CASSHPGLRGNGELFF
TRBJ2-3 . TRBV5-1 TRBD2 TGCGCCAGCAGCGTTGGAGCTAGCGGGGGGGGTGGAGATACGCAGTATTTT CASSVGASGGGGDTQYF
TRBJ1-2 . TRBV4-2 TRBD1 TGTGCCAGCAGCCAAGGGGGACAGGGGTCTGGCTATGGCTACACCTTC CASSQGGQGSGYGYTF
TRBJ1-1 few TRBV30 TRBD1 TGTGCCTGGAGTGTAATACAGGGGACTGAAGCTTTCTTT CAWSVIQGTEAFF
TRBJ2-5 . TRBV30 . TGTGCCTGGAGTGTACGGACAAAAGAGACCCAGTACTTC CAWSVRTKETQYF
TRBJ1-6 once TRBV7-8 . TGTGCCAGCAGCCCGCGGGGAGGTAATTCACCCCTCCACTTT CASSPRGGNSPLHF
TRBJ2-7 . TRBV27 TRBD2 TGTGCCAGCAGGGGTCGGACTAGCGGTCCCTACGAGCAGTACTTC CASRGRTSGPYEQYF
TRBJ2-1 . TRBV7-9 TRBD2 TGTGCCAGCAGCTTACCCCCGACTAGCGGGAGACACAATGAGCAGTTCTTC CASSLPPTSGRHNEQFF
TRBJ2-1 . TRBV7-9 TRBD2 TGTGCCAGCAGCTCTCCCCGGACTAGCGGGAGAGGGGGGTTTGGTGAGCAGTTCTTC CASSSPRTSGRGGFGEQFF
TRBJ1-1 . TRBV28 . TGTGCCAGCAGTTTATCTCCCGAGGATACTGAAGCTTTCTTT CASSLSPEDTEAFF
TRBJ1-6 few TRBV5-1 . TGCGCCAGCAGCTTGCGGGATAATTCACCCCTCCACTTT CASSLRDNSPLHF
TRBJ2-1 . TRBV19 TRBD1 TGTGCCAGTAGCTCCACCGGGACAGGCTACAATGAGCAGTTCTTC CASSSTGTGYNEQFF
TRBJ2-1 . TRBV7-2 TRBD2 TGTGCCAGCAGCCTAGGACTAGCGGGGGGGCCCGATGAGCAGTTCTTC CASSLGLAGGPDEQFF
TRBJ1-1 . TRBV11-2 TRBD1 TGTGCCAGCAGCGTGGGACAGATTTACACTGAAGCTTTCTTT CASSVGQIYTEAFF